Listed below are T cell receptor beta chains from one sample, sequenced in a study of cytomegalovirus exposure and HLA in healthy donors. Sequencing used immunoSEQ multiplex PCR; TCRdb keeps in-frame clones, though not all of them. The sample yields approximately 200,000 clones, 75% to 85% seen once. Sequencing was performed on PBMCs. The receptors stem from a girl aged 10 to 17 in good health and CMV-seropositive. CDR3s include the opening cysteine and the closing phenylalanine or tryptophan. The D gene is left open where the match is weak. Size is omitted from some rows. Given values are once, few, many or a class for expanded clones.

TRBJ2-3 - TRBD2 TRBV7-2 TGTGCCAGCAGCCGACTAGCGGGAACCAATACGCAGTATTTT CASSRLAGTNTQYF
TRBJ2-7 - TRBD2 TRBV7-8 TGTGCCAGCAGCTTAGATGTGACTAGCGGCTACGAGCAGTACTTC CASSLDVTSGYEQYF
TRBJ2-7 few TRBD2 TRBV4-3 TGCGCCAGCAGCCAAGCACTAGCGACGCACTACGAGCAGTACTTC CASSQALATHYEQYF
TRBJ2-3 - TRBD1 TRBV15 TGTGCCACCAGCAGGAGTCCCGGGACAGGGTGGACAGATACGCAGTATTTT CATSRSPGTGWTDTQYF
TRBJ2-5 few - TRBV6-1 TGTGCCAGCAGTGAAGCGGCGGGGGCACAAGAGACCCAGTACTTC CASSEAAGAQETQYF
TRBJ2-5 - TRBD1 TRBV11-2 TGTGCCAGCAGCTTATCGACAGGGGGCGGCGAGACCCAGTACTTC CASSLSTGGGETQYF
TRBJ2-7 - - TRBV2 TGTGCCAGCAGAGCCTATAGCGTTCCGTACTTC CASRAYSVPYF
TRBJ2-1 - TRBD2 TRBV4-1 TGCGCCAGCAGGCTGACTAGCCCCACCATCAATGAGCAGTTCTTC CASRLTSPTINEQFF
TRBJ1-1 few TRBD1 TRBV6-5 TGTGCCAGCAGGATAACAGGGGGCGTTGAAGCTTTCTTT CASRITGGVEAFF
TRBJ1-3 - - TRBV6-5 TGTGCCAGTAGTCGGACAGTCTCTGGAAACACCATATATTTT CASSRTVSGNTIYF